This T cell receptor (beta chain) was recorded in a study of blood T cell repertoires in COVID-19. Study details: Sites across the United States, Italy and Spain contributed samples from acute and convalescent COVID-19. In each case, the material was cDNA or gDNA derived from T cells, B-cell-depleted T cells, or PBMCs.

Trimming removed 4 bases from V and 7 bases from J; junction bases left unmatched: 6. This CDR3 is 14 amino acids long. Germline CDR1 SGHNT, CDR2 YYREEE (reference sequence). Authors' processing steps: For nucleated cells, counts were estimated from reference gene primer amplification. Assay: immunoSEQ multiplex PCR; the TCRdb copy retains only in-frame clones and omits some. D and trimming come from the DNA, and the V and J calls and clone size come from that table. The repertoire holds fewer than 250,000 clones, with 75% to 90% as singletons. The V and J genes are TRBV5-4 and TRBJ2-1; 9 bases map to TRBD1. The sample was peripheral blood. This clonotype was sampled from a man aged 35-49 years with acute or convalescent COVID-19. The CDR3 region has the DNA TGTGCCAGCAGCCCCGGGACAGGGATGAATGAGCAGTTCTTC. Translation gives CASSPGTGMNEQFF. Complete variable domain (other parts from reference TRBV5-4 and TRBJ2-1): ETGVTQSPTHLIKTRGQQVTLRCSSQSGHNTVSWYQQALGQGPQFIFQYYREEENGRGNFPPRFSGLQFPNYSSELNVNALELDDSALYLCASSPGTGMNEQFFGPGTRLTVL.